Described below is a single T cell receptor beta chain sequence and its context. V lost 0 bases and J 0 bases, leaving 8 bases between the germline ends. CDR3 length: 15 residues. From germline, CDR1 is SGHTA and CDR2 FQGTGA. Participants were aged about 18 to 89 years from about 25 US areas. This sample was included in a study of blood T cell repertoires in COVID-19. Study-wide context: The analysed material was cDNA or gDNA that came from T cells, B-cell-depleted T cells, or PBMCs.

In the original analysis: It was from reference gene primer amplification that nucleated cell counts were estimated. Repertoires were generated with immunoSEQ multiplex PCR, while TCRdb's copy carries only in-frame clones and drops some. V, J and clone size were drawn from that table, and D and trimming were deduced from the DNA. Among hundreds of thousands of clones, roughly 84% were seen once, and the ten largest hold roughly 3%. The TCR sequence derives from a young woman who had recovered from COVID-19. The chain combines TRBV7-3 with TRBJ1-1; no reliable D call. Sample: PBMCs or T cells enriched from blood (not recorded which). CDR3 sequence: CASSLTGEMNTEAFF. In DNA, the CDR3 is TGTGCCAGCAGCTTAACCGGGGAGATGAACACTGAAGCTTTCTTT.